One and the same sample provided the 25 T cell receptor beta chains below, sequenced in a study of shared clonotypes between healthy human individuals. Clones were sequenced by immunoSEQ multiplex PCR, and TCRdb holds only the in-frame ones, with some missing. The data contain 1.4 million or so clones, approximately 98.5% of them singletons. Sequencing was carried out using naive CD4+ T cells sorted from blood. As to subset: CD45RA+ positively selected. The receptors stem from a man aged 25 to 45 in good health.

The rearrangement links TRBV11-1 to TRBJ1-1, with a possible D match to TRBD1 (6 bases). This CDR3 is 16 amino acids long. From germline, CDR1 is SGHAT and CDR2 FQDESV (reference sequence). V was pared by 7 bases and J by 0 bases, with 18 bases between. CDR3 coding DNA: TGTGCCAGCATCAACAACAGGGTGCTGATGAACACTGAAGCTTTCTTT. Residues: CASINNRVLMNTEAFF.

The chain links TRBV28 to TRBJ2-1; 8 bases are shared with TRBD2. This CDR3 is 14 amino acids long. V lost 7 bases, J lost 6 bases, and 8 bases stayed unmatched. Germline CDR1 and CDR2: MDHEN and SYDVKM. CDR3 amino acids: CASTFSGRANEQFF. The CDR3 coding sequence is TGTGCCAGCACTTTCTCCGGGAGGGCCAATGAGCAGTTCTTC.

The chain employs TRBV9 and TRBJ2-1; 10 positions agree with TRBD2. This CDR3 region has 16 residues. CDR1 SGDLS and CDR2 YYNGEE come from the germline V gene. After removal of 4 bases from V and 4 bases from J, the junction contained 8 bases not matched to a gene. CDR3 in amino acids: CASSPLGLAVYNEQFF. The CDR3 nucleotides read TGTGCCAGCAGCCCTTTAGGACTAGCGGTATACAATGAGCAGTTCTTC.

The V call is TRBV10-2, the J call TRBJ2-1; D is possibly TRBD1 or TRBD2 (5 bases each). The V end was cut by 7 bases, the J end by 2 bases, with 15 bases between. The CDR3 consists of 15 residues. Germline-derived CDR1 and CDR2 are WSHSY and SAAADI. The CDR3 coding sequence is TGCGCCAGCATCGAAGGGGACCGACCCTACAATGAGCAGTTCTTC. It is translated as CASIEGDRPYNEQFF.

V and J are TRBV7-2 and TRBJ1-5; a weak D match, TRBD1 (5 bases). Germline assignment: CDR1 SGHTA and CDR2 FQGNSA. The germline V and J ends were trimmed by 0 bases and 3 bases, with 9 bases remaining between them. The length of the CDR3 is 15 residues. The CDR3 nucleotides read TGTGCCAGCAGCTTAGCCGACAGTTACAATCAGCCCCAGCATTTT. The encoded protein is CASSLADSYNQPQHF.

The CDR3 DNA is TGTGCCAGCAGTTTTAGATCTAGCACAGATACGCAGTATTTT. Translating gives CASSFRSSTDTQYF. The chain links TRBV28 to TRBJ2-3; D call uncertain. Between the trimmed V and J ends, which lost 3 bases and 0 bases, there was a span of 7 bases. Germline CDR1 MDHEN, CDR2 SYDVKM. The CDR3 is 14 amino acids.

The V and J genes are TRBV7-6 and TRBJ2-3, with 9 positions matching TRBD1. Germline V lookup: CDR1 SGHVS, CDR2 FNYEAQ. The CDR3 covers 16 residues. V trimming: 5 bases; J trimming: 4 bases; junction bases outside the gene matches: 10. The CDR3 region is CASSPTPGQGADTQYF. Written as DNA, the CDR3 is TGTGCCAGCAGCCCTACGCCGGGACAGGGCGCAGATACGCAGTATTTT.

The CDR3 coding sequence is TGCGCCAGCAGCCAACAGGGACCGAACACTGAAGCTTTCTTT. This translates into CASSQQGPNTEAFF. This chain joins TRBV4-3 and TRBJ1-1; D might be TRBD1 (5 bases). The V gene's germline CDR1 is LGHNA and CDR2 YSLEER. The V end was cut by 2 bases, the J end by 1 base, with 8 bases between. This CDR3 comprises 14 residues.

The CDR3 spells CASSSDRMNTEAFF. CDR3 coding DNA: TGCGCCAGCAGCTCGGACAGGATGAACACTGAAGCTTTCTTT. The chain joins TRBV5-1 to TRBJ1-1; TRBD1 agrees at 7 bases. This CDR3 is built from 14 residues. CDR1 is SGHRS, CDR2 YFSETQ, per germline. V lost 3 bases and J lost 0; bases outside the gene matches: 2.

CDR3 amino acids: CASSLGSGALQETQYF. DNA of the CDR3: TGCGCCAGCAGCTTGGGCTCGGGGGCCCTCCAAGAGACCCAGTACTTC. The chain recombines TRBV5-1 with TRBJ2-5; D is perhaps TRBD1 or TRBD2 (6 bases each). The germline V gene has CDR1 SGHRS and CDR2 YFSETQ. This CDR3 comprises 16 residues. V gave up 0 bases and J gave up 1 base, with 13 bases separating them.

The CDR3 sequence is CAGGGINTQYF. In nucleotides, the CDR3 is TGTGCCGGCGGCGGGATAAATACGCAGTATTTT. V and J are TRBV28 and TRBJ2-3; tentative D call: TRBD2 (6 bases). Germline V gives CDR1 MDHEN, CDR2 SYDVKM. Trimming left V 11 bases short and J 7 bases short, with 13 bases between. CDR3 size: 11 residues. The full variable domain, rest sourced from reference TRBV28 and TRBJ2-3, is DVKVTQSSRYLVKRTGEKVFLECVQDMDHENMFWYRQDPGLGLRLIYFSYDVKMKEKGDIPEGYSVSREKKERFSLILESASTNQTSMYLCAGGGINTQYFGPGTRLTVL.

This chain links TRBV28 with TRBJ2-5, with D possibly being TRBD1 or TRBD2 (5 bases each). Trimming removed 8 bases from V and 0 bases from J, with 13 bases in between. The CDR3 totals 14 residues. The V gene's germline CDR1 is MDHEN and CDR2 SYDVKM. The CDR3 coding sequence is TGTGCCAGCCCCCTCCGGGGCCACCAAGAGACCCAGTACTTC. It translates to CASPLRGHQETQYF.

This sequence joins TRBV6-6 and TRBJ1-1; unclear D gene. This CDR3 is built from 14 residues. Trimming removed 2 bases from V and 2 bases from J, with 9 bases in between. Germline V lookup: CDR1 MNHNY, CDR2 SVGAGI (reference sequence). CDR3: CASSYTAANTEAFF. The CDR3 nucleotides are TGTGCCAGCAGTTACACAGCGGCCAACACTGAAGCTTTCTTT.

The V and J genes are TRBV12-5 and TRBJ1-5, with no clear D. V was cut by 4 bases and J by 2 bases, with 12 bases left in between. This CDR3 has 15 amino acids. Germline V gene data show CDR1 as LGHNT and CDR2 as FRNRAP. The CDR3 bases are TGTGCTAGTGGTTCTGAGGTATCAGGCAATCAGCCCCAGCATTTT. Residues: CASGSEVSGNQPQHF.

The rearrangement links TRBV7-9 to TRBJ2-7, with 7 bases aligning to TRBD1. CDR3 length: 16 amino acids. Germline V lookup: CDR1 SEHNR, CDR2 FQNEAQ (reference sequence). Unmatched junction bases numbered 9, after V lost 2 bases and J lost 2 bases. CDR3 region: CASSLPPATGTYEQYF. The CDR3 DNA reads TGTGCCAGCAGCTTACCCCCCGCGACAGGGACCTACGAGCAGTACTTC.

This rearrangement joins TRBV18 to TRBJ2-2, with D uncertain. Germline V gene sequence: CDR1 KGHSH, CDR2 LQKENI. The CDR3 runs to 14 residues. Trimming cost V 1 base and J 8 bases, with 11 bases left between them. The CDR3, as DNA: TGTGCCAGCTCACCACGCGTCGCCCCTGGGGAGCTGTTTTTT. It is translated as CASSPRVAPGELFF.

The chain has TRBV6-4 and TRBJ2-1, with a tentative D call TRBD2 (6 bases). The length of the CDR3 is 15 residues. CDR1 and CDR2 from the germline V gene are MRHNA and SNTAGT. Trimming left V 4 bases short and J 5 bases short, with 15 bases between. The CDR3: CASSATGLEDNEQFF. CDR3 bases: TGTGCCAGCAGTGCGACGGGACTGGAGGACAATGAGCAGTTCTTC.

As regards this clone: The same CDR3 also results from other DNA sequences found in this sample. The rearrangement links TRBV14 to TRBJ1-1; D is uncertain. Germline CDR1 SGHDN, CDR2 FVKESK. The CDR3 extends over 12 amino acids. V lost 4 bases, J lost 0 bases, and 3 bases lay in between. CDR3 nucleotides: TGTGCCAGCAGCCGTATGAACACTGAAGCTTTCTTT. Amino acids: CASSRMNTEAFF.

Regarding this clone: The junction and the germline gene differ at one end; a read error may be behind it. This rearrangement joins TRBV29-1 to TRBJ2-1; 12 positions match TRBD2. Germline V CDR1 and CDR2: SQVTM, ANQGSEA. The CDR3 contains 11 residues. As DNA, the CDR3 is TGCAGCGCTAGACTAGCGGGAGAGCGGTTCTTC. It codes for CSARLAGERFF.

This chain joins TRBV2 and TRBJ1-5, with TRBD1 identical over 10 bases. The CDR3 has 14 residues. The ends lost 6 bases at V and 4 bases at J; junction bases unmatched: 3. Germline V lookup: CDR1 SNHLY, CDR2 FYNNEI. The CDR3 region has the DNA TGTGCCAGCAGCGAGGGACAGGGGAATCAGCCCCAGCATTTT. Translation gives CASSEGQGNQPQHF. Supplemented by reference TRBV2 and TRBJ1-5, the full variable domain reads EPEVTQTPSHQVTQMGQEVILRCVPISNHLYFYWYRQILGQKVEFLVSFYNNEISEKSEIFDDQFSVERPDGSNFTLKIRSTKLEDSAMYFCASSEGQGNQPQHFGDGTRLSIL.

The rearrangement uses TRBV11-2 and TRBJ2-1; TRBD1 aligns across 7 bases. The CDR3 loop spans 18 amino acids. CDR1 SGHAT and CDR2 FQNNGV come from the germline V gene. V shed 2 bases, J shed 5 bases, and the junction held 15 bases outside the gene matches. The CDR3 bases are TGTGCCAGCAGCTTAAGGTTGGGGCACAGGGGACCGAACAATGAGCAGTTCTTC. It encodes CASSLRLGHRGPNNEQFF.

The chain is built from TRBV4-3 and TRBJ2-1, with 7 bases identical to TRBD2. V lost 1 base, J lost 4 bases, and 4 bases stayed unmatched. CDR1 and CDR2 (germline): LGHNA, YSLEER. CDR3 size: 15 residues. DNA of the CDR3: TGCGCCAGCAGCCAAGTGGCTAGCGGATACAATGAGCAGTTCTTC. Amino acids: CASSQVASGYNEQFF.

This chain connects TRBV5-1 to TRBJ2-5; D could derive from TRBD1 or TRBD2 (5 bases each). The CDR3 runs to 11 residues. Germline V lookup: CDR1 SGHRS, CDR2 YFSETQ. The V end lost 5 bases, the J end lost 10 bases, and 12 bases lay between the germline ends. In DNA form, the CDR3 reads TGCGCCAGCAGTGTGGTGGGGGACCAGTACTTC. It translates to CASSVVGDQYF.

Of note for this clone: Other DNA sequences in this specimen translate into the identical CDR3. The chain has TRBV5-1 and TRBJ2-1; 7 nucleotides line up with TRBD2. Germline CDR1 reads SGHRS; CDR2 reads YFSETQ. The CDR3 spans 16 residues. Losses at the gene ends were 0 bases for V and 2 bases for J; bases not matched to a gene: 5. The CDR3 protein is CASSLVASGTYNEQFF. The CDR3 bases are TGCGCCAGCAGCTTGGTTGCTAGCGGAACCTACAATGAGCAGTTCTTC.

The chain uses TRBV5-4 and TRBJ2-1; 11 bases line up with TRBD2. Germline V gives CDR1 SGHNT, CDR2 YYREEE (reference sequence). V lost 4 bases and J lost 5; bases outside the gene matches: 20. CDR3 length: 20 residues. For the CDR3, the DNA is TGTGCCAGCAGCCGAGACCCCCTTACTAGCGGGAGAGGTGGCGACAATGAGCAGTTCTTC. Its protein is CASSRDPLTSGRGGDNEQFF.